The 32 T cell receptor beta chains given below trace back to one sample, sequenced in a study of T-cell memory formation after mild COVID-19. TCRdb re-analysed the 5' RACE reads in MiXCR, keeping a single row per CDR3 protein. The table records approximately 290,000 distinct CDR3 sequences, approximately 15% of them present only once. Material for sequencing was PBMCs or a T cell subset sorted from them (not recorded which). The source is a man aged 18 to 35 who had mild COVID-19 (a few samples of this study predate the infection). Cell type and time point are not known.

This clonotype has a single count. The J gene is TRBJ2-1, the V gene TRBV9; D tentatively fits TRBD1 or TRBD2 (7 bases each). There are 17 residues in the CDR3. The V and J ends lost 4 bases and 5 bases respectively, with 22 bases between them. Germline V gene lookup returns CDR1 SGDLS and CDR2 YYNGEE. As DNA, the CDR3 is TGTGCCAGCAGCCACCCGGAGACAGGGAGGGTTGACAATGAGCAGTTCTTC. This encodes CASSHPETGRVDNEQFF.

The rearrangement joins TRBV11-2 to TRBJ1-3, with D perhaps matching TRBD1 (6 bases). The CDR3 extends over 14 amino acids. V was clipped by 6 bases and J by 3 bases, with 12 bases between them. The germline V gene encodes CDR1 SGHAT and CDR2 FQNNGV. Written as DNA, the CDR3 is TGTGCCAGCAGTCTTACAGGGCGTGGAAACACCATATATTTT. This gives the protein CASSLTGRGNTIYF.

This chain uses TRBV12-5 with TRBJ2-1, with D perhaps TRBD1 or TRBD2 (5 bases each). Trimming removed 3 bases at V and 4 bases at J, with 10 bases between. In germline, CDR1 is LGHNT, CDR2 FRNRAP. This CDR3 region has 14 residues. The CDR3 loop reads CASGFGAPYNEQFF. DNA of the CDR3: TGTGCTAGTGGTTTCGGGGCCCCTTACAATGAGCAGTTCTTC.

The CDR3 spells CASSGSRTDTQYF. The CDR3 DNA reads as TGTGCCAGCAGTGGCAGCCGCACAGATACGCAGTATTTT. The chain couples TRBV6-5 to TRBJ2-3; D is unresolved. The CDR3 is 13 amino acids. CDR1 and CDR2 from the germline V gene are MNHEY and SVGAGI. V lost 5 bases to trimming and J lost 1 base, with 7 bases between them.

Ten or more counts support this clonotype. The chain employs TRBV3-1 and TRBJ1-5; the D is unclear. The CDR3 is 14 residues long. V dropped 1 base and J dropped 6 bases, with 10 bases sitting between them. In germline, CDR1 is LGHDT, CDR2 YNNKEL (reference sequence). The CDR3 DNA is TGTGCCAGCAGCCAAGGTCTGATGGGTCAGCCCCAGCATTTT. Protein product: CASSQGLMGQPQHF.

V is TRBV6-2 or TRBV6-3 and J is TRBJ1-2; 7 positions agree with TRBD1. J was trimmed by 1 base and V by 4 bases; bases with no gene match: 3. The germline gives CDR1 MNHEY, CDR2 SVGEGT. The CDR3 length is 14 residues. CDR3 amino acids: CASSWGTVNYGYTF. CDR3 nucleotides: TGTGCCAGCAGTTGGGGGACAGTTAACTATGGCTACACCTTC.

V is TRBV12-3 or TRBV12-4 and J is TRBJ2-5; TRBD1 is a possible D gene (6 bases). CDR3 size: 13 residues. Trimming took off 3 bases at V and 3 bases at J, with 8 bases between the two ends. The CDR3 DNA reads TGTGCCAGCAGTTTGGGACAAAAAGAGACCCAGTACTTC. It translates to CASSLGQKETQYF.

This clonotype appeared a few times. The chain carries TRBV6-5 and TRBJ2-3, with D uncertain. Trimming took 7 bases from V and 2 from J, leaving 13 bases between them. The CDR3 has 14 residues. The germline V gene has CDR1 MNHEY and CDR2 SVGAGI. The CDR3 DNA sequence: TGTGCCAGCAACCCGACTGACACCACAGATACGCAGTATTTT. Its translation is CASNPTDTTDTQYF.

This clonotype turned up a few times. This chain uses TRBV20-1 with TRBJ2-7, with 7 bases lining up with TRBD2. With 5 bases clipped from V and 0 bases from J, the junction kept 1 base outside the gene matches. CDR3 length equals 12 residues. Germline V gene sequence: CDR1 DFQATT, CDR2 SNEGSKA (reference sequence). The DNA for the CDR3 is TGCAGTGCTCGGGACTACTCCTACGAGCAGTACTTC. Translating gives CSARDYSYEQYF.

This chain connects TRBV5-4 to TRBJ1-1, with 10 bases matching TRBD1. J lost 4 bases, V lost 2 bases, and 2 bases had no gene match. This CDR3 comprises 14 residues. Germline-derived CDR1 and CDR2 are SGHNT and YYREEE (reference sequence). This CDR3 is CASSFGQGGTEAFF. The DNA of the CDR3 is TGTGCCAGCAGCTTTGGACAGGGGGGCACTGAAGCTTTCTTT.

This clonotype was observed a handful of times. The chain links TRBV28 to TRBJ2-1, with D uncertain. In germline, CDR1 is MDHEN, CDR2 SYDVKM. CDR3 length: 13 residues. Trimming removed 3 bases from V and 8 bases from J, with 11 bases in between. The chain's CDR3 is CASSFQVWDEQFF. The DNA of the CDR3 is TGTGCCAGCAGTTTTCAGGTCTGGGATGAGCAGTTCTTC.

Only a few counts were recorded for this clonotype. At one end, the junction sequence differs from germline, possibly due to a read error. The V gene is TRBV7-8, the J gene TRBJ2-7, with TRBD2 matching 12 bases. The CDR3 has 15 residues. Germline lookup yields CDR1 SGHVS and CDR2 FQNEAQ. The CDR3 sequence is CASSLGAASGGALNF. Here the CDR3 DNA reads TGTGCCAGCAGCTTAGGTGCGGCTAGCGGGGGGGCCTTGAACTTC.

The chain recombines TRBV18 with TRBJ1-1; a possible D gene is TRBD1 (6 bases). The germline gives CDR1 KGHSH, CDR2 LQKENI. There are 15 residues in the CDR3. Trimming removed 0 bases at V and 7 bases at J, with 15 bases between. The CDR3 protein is CASSPPIGGRGEAFF. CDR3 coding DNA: TGTGCCAGCTCACCACCGATAGGGGGTAGGGGTGAAGCTTTCTTT.

Here the CDR3 DNA reads TGTGCCAGTAGTCCCGCGGGTGTTAGGATCGGTAGGAATGAGCAGTTCTTC. Protein sequence: CASSPAGVRIGRNEQFF. The chain combines TRBV19 with TRBJ2-1; maybe TRBD2 (5 bases). Deletions cut 5 bases from V and 7 bases from J, with 24 bases between. The CDR3 contains 17 residues. Per the germline V gene, CDR1 is LNHDA and CDR2 is SQIVND (reference sequence).

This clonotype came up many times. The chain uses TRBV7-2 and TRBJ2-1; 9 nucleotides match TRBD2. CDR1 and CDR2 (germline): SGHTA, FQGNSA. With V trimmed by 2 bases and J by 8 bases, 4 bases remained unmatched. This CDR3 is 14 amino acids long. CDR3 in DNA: TGTGCCAGCAGCTTATTGGGCGGGGGGGATGAGCAGTTCTTC. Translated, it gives CASSLLGGGDEQFF.

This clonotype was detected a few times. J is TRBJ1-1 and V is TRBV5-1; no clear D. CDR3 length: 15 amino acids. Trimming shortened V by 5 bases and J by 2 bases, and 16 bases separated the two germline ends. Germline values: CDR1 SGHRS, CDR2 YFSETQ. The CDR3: CASSLTSSVNTEAFF. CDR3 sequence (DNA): TGCGCCAGCAGTCTAACCTCTAGCGTAAACACTGAAGCTTTCTTT.

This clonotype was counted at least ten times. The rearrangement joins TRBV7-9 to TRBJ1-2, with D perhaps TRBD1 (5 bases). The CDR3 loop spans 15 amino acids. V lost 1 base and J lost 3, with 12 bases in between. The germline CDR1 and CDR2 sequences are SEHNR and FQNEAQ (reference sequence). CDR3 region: CASSLVGHEYYGYTF. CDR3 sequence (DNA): TGTGCCAGCAGCTTAGTCGGACACGAGTACTATGGCTACACCTTC.

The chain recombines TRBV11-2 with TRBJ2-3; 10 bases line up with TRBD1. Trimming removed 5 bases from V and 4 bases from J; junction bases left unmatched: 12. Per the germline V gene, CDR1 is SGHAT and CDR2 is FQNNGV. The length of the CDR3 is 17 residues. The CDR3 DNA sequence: TGTGCCAGCAGCCCTCCTGTGGACAGGGGGGAGGCAGATACGCAGTATTTT. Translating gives CASSPPVDRGEADTQYF.

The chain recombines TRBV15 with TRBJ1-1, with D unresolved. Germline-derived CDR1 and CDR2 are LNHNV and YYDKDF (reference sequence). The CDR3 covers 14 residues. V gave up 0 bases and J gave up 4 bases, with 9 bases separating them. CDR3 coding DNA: TGTGCCACCAGCAGAGATCTGGTTGGCACTGAAGCTTTCTTT. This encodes CATSRDLVGTEAFF.

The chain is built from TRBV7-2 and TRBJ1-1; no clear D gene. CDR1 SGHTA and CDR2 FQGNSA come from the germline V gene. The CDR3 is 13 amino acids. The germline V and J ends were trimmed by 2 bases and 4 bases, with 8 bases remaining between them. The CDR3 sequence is CASSLYESTEAFF. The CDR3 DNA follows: TGTGCCAGCAGCTTATATGAGAGCACTGAAGCTTTCTTT.

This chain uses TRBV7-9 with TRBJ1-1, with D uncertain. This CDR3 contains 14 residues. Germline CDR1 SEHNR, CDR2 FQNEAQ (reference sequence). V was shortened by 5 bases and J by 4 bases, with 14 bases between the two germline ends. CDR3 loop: CASSLRREGTEAFF. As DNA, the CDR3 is TGTGCCAGCAGCCTTCGGAGAGAGGGCACTGAAGCTTTCTTT.

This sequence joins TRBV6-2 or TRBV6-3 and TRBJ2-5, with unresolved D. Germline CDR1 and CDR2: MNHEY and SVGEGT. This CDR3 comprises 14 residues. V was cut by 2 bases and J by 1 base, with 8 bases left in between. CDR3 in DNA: TGTGCCAGCAGTTACGGTATCAGCCAAGAGACCCAGTACTTC. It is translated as CASSYGISQETQYF.

As DNA, the CDR3 is TGCAGTGCTAGGAACTCCCCCTACGAGCAGTACGTC. Residues: CSARNSPYEQYV. V usage is TRBV20-1 and J usage is TRBJ2-7; D unresolved. Germline CDR1 DFQATT, CDR2 SNEGSKA (reference sequence). The V end lost 3 bases, the J end lost 2 bases, and 8 bases lay between the germline ends. CDR3 length: 12 residues.

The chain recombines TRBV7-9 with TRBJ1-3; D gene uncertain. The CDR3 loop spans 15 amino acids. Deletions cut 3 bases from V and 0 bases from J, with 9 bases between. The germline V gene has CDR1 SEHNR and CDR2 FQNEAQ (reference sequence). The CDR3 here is CASSLSTYSGNTIYF. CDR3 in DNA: TGTGCCAGCAGCTTGTCGACCTACTCTGGAAACACCATATATTTT.

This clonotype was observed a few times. The CDR3 sequence: CASSHLGQGASGNSPLHF. DNA for the CDR3: TGCGCCAGCAGCCACCTGGGACAGGGGGCCTCGGGGAATTCACCCCTCCACTTT. The V and J genes are TRBV4-1 and TRBJ1-6; 12 nucleotides align to TRBD1. CDR3 length: 18 residues. In germline, CDR1 is MGHRA, CDR2 YSYEKL. The V gene end was trimmed by 3 bases and the J gene end by 7 bases; junction bases not matched to a gene: 10.

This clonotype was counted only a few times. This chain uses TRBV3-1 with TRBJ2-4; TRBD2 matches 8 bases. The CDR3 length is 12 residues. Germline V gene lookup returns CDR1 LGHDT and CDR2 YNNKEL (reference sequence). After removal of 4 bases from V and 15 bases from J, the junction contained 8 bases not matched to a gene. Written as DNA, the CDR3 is TGTGCCAGCAGCCCCCTAGCGGGCCCCCGGTACTTC. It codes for CASSPLAGPRYF.

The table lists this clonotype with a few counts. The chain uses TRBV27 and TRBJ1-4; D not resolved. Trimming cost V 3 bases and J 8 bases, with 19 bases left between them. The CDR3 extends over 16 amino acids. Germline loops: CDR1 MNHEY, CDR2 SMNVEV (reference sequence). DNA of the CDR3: TGTGCCAGCAGTTTCGTTCGGGCTTCCGGCGGGGAAAAACTGTTTTTT. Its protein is CASSFVRASGGEKLFF. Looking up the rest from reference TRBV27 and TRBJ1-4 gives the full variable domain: EAQVTQNPRYLITVTGKKLTVTCSQNMNHEYMSWYRQDPGLGLRQIYYSMNVEVTDKGDVPEGYKVSRKEKRNFPLILESPSPNQTSLYFCASSFVRASGGEKLFFGSGTQLSVL.

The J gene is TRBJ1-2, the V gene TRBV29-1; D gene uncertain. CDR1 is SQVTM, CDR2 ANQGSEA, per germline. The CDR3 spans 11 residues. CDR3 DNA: TGCAGTATACTAAGAGACTATGGCTACACCTTC. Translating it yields CSILRDYGYTF.

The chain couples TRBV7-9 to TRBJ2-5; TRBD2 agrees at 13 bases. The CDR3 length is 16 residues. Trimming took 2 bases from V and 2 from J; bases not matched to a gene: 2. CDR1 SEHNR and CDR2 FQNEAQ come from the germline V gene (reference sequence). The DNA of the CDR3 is TGTGCCAGCAGCTTACTGGGACTAGCGGGGCAAGAGACCCAGTACTTC. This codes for CASSLLGLAGQETQYF.

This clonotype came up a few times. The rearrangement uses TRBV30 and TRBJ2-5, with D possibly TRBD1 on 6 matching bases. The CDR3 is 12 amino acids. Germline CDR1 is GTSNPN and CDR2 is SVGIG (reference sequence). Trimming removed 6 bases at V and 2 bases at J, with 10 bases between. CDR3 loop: CACQRGQETQYF. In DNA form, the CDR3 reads TGTGCCTGCCAGAGGGGGCAAGAGACCCAGTACTTC.

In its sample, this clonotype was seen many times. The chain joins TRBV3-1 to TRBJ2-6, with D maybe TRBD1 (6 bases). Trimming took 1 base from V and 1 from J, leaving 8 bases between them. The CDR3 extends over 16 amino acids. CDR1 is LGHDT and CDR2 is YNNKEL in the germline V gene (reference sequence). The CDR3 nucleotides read TGTGCCAGCAGCCAAGGGACAGCTTCTGGGGCCAACGTCCTGACTTTC. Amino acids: CASSQGTASGANVLTF.

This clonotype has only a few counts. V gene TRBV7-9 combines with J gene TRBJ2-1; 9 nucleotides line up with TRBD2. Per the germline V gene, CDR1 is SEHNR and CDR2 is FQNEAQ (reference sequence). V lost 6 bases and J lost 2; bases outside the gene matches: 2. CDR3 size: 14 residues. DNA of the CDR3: TGTGCCAGCAGAGGCGGGGGGGCCTACAATGAGCAGTTCTTC. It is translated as CASRGGGAYNEQFF.